This TCR beta chain was found in a study of blood T cell repertoires in COVID-19. Study as a whole: Whether acute or convalescent, the COVID-19 samples came from the United States, Italy and Spain. PBMCs, B-cell-depleted T cells, or T cells provided the cDNA or gDNA that made up the material.

The CDR3 contains 14 residues. With 5 bases removed from V and 2 bases from J, the gap between germline ends came to 13 bases. CDR1 is SGHTA and CDR2 is FQGNSA in the germline V gene. Sequencing was performed with immunoSEQ multiplex PCR; in TCRdb, only in-frame clones are kept and a portion is missing. The sample lists about 220,000 clones; approximately 85% were seen once. Seattle's cohort entered during active infection and was followed longitudinally. The receptor was derived from a woman of 80 years or more with COVID-19, enrolled during active disease. Material for sequencing was peripheral blood. The chain couples TRBV7-2 to TRBJ2-7; a possible D gene is TRBD2 (6 bases). The CDR3 DNA reads as TGTGCCAGCAGCGTTGATGGAGGGCCCTACGAGCAGTACTTC. It codes for CASSVDGGPYEQYF. The full variable domain, with the rest looked up from reference TRBV7-2 and TRBJ2-7, is GAGVSQSPSNKVTEKGKDVELRCDPISGHTALYWYRQSLGQGLEFLIYFQGNSAPDKSGLPSDRFSAERTGGSVSTLTIQRTQQEDSAVYLCASSVDGGPYEQYFGPGTRLTVT.